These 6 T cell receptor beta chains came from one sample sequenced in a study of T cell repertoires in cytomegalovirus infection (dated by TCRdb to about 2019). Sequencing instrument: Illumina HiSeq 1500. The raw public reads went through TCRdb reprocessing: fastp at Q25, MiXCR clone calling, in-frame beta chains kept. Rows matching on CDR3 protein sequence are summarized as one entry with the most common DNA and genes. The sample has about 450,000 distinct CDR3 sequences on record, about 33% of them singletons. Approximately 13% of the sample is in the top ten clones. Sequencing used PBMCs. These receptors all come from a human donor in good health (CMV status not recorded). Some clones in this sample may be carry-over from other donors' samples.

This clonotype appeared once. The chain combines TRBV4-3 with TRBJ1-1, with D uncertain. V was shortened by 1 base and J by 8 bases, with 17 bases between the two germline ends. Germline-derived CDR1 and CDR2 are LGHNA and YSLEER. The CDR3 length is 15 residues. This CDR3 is CASSQAREFPTEAFF. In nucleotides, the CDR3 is TGCGCCAGCAGCCAAGCTCGCGAGTTTCCAACCGAAGCTTTCTTT.

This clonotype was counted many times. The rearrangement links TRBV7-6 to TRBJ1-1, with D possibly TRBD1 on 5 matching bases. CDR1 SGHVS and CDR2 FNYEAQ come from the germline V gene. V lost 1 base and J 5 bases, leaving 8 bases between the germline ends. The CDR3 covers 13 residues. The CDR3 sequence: CASSLGWGTEAFF. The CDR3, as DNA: TGTGCCAGCAGCTTAGGATGGGGGACTGAAGCTTTCTTT.

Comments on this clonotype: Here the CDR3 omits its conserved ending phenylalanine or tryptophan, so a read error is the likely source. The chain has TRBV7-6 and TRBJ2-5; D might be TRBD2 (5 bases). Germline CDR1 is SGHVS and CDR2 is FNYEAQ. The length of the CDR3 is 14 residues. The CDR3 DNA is TGTGCCATCAGCTCCCCGGCGGGTCGGGAGACCCAGTACTTA. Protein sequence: CAISSPAGRETQYL.

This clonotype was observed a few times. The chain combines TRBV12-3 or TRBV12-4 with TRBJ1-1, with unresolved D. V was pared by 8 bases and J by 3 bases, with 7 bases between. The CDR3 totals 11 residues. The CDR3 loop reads CASLLDTEAFF. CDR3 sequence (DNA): TGTGCCAGCCTCTTAGACACTGAAGCTTTCTTT.

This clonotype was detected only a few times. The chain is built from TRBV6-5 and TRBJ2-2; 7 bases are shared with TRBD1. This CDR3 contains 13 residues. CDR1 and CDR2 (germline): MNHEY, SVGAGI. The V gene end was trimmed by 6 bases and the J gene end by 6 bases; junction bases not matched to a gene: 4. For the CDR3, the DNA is TGTGCCAGCAGGGATACAGGGGCCGGGGAGCTGTTTTTT. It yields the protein CASRDTGAGELFF.

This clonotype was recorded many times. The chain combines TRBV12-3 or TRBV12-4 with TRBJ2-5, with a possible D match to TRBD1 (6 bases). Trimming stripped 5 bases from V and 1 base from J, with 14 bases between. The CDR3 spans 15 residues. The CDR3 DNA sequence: TGTGCCAGCAGTCCCGTTGGACAGCTCCAAGAGACCCAGTACTTC. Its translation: CASSPVGQLQETQYF.